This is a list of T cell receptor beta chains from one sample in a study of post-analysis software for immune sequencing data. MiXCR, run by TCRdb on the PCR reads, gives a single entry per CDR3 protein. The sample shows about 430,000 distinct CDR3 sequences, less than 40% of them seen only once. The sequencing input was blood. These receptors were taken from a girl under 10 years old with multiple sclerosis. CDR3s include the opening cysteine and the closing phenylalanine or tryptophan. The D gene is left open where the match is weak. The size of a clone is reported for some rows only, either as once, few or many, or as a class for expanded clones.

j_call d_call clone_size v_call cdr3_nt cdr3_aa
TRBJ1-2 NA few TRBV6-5 TGTGCCAGCAGTTACTCGCCAGAACACTATGGCTACACCTTC CASSYSPEHYGYTF
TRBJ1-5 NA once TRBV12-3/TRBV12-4 TGTGCCAGCAGTCGGGGCGAGGGGCCCCAGCATTTT CASSRGEGPQHF
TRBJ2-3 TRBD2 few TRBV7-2 TGTGCCAGCAGCTTAACCCGACTAGCGGGAGGCCCAGATACGCAGTATTTT CASSLTRLAGGPDTQYF
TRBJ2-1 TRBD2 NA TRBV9 TGTGCCAGCAGCGAGCGGGGTAACTACAATGAGCAGTTCTTC CASSERGNYNEQFF
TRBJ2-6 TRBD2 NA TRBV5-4 TGTGCCAGCAGCATGGGACTAGCAGCGGGGGCCAACGTCCTGACTTTC CASSMGLAAGANVLTF
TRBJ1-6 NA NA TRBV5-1 TGCGCCAGCAGCTTGGCCTGGGGTGGGGATTCACCCCTCCACTTT CASSLAWGGDSPLHF
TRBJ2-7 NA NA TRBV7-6 TGTGCCAGCAGCTTAGAAAGCTCCGAGCAGTACTTC CASSLESSEQYF
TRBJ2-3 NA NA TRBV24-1 TGTGCCACCAGTGATCCAACTAGGGGAAGCACAGATACGCAGTATTTT CATSDPTRGSTDTQYF
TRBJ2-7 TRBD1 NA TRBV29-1 TGCAGCGGAGGGACAGAGAGCTACGAGCAGTACTTC CSGGTESYEQYF
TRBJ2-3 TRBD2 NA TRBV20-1 TGCAGTGCTAGCAGGACTAGCGGGTACACAGATACGCAGTATTTT CSASRTSGYTDTQYF
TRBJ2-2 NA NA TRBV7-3 TGTGCCAGCAGCTTATTCCCCACCACCGGGGAGCTGTTTTTT CASSLFPTTGELFF
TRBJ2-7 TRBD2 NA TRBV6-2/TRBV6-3 TGTGCCAGCAGGCTAGCGGGAGGTTTGGCTTACGAGCAGTACTTC CASRLAGGLAYEQYF
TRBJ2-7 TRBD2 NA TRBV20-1 TGCAGTGCTAGTTCTAGCGGGAGTTTAACAAGTAACGAGCAGTACTTC CSASSSGSLTSNEQYF
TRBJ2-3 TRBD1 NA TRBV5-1 TGCGCCAGCAGCTTCGGACAGGCCCTTAGCACAGATACGCAGTATTTT CASSFGQALSTDTQYF
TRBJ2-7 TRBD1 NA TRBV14 TGTGCCAGCAGCCAAGAACTGGGGACAGGATACGAGCAGTACTTC CASSQELGTGYEQYF
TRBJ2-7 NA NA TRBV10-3 TGTGCCATCAGTGATCCCTCGGCAAGCTCCTACGAGCAGTACTTC CAISDPSASSYEQYF
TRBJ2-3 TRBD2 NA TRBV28 TGTGCCAGCAGTTCAGGGACTAGCGATTCCCAGGATACGCAGTATTTT CASSSGTSDSQDTQYF
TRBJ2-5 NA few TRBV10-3 TGTGCCATCAGTGAACTCTCCCGGGGACAAGAGACCCAGTACTTC CAISELSRGQETQYF
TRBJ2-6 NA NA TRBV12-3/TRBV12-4 TGTGCCAGCAGTTTCGGAGTGGAACCGGGGGGGGCCAACGTCCTGACTTTC CASSFGVEPGGANVLTF
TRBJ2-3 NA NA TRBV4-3 TGCGCCAGCAGCCAAGGTGGCGCTACTAGCACAGATACGCAGTATTTT CASSQGGATSTDTQYF
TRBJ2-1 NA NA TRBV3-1 TGTGCCAGCAGCCAAGATCGTCCTAGGGCCTACAATGAGCAGTTCTTC CASSQDRPRAYNEQFF
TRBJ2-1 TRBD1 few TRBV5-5 TGTGCCAGCAGCGACACAGGGGGCTCCTACAATGAGCAGTTCTTC CASSDTGGSYNEQFF
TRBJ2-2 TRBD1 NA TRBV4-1 TGCGCCAGCAGCCAAGTTCTAATGAGGACAGGGGGCATTGGTTACACCGGGGAGCTGTTTTTT CASSQVLMRTGGIGYTGELFF
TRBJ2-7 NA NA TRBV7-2 TGTGCCAGCAGCTTATTAGGGGGCTACGAGCAGTACTTC CASSLLGGYEQYF
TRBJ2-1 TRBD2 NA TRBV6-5 TGTGCCAGCATTACCGACCTACTAGCGGGAGGAGGGCATGAGCAGTTCTTC CASITDLLAGGGHEQFF
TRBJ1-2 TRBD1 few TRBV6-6 TGTGCCAGCAGTTTCCCCGACAGGGGGCTTGGCGGCTACACCTTC CASSFPDRGLGGYTF
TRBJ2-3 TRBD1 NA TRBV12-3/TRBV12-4 TGTGCCGGCAGGGGCAGGGGGTCAGATACGCAGTATTTT CAGRGRGSDTQYF
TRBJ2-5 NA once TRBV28 TGTGCCAGCAGTTCCCCGTCGGAGGCTGCTCAAGGGACCCAGTACTTC CASSSPSEAAQGTQYF
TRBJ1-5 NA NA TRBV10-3 TGTGCCATCACGCGGGATAGCAATCAGCCCCAGCATTTT CAITRDSNQPQHF
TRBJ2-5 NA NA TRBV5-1 TGCGCCAGCAGCTTGTTGCAGGGGGGCCAAGAGACCCAGTACTTC CASSLLQGGQETQYF
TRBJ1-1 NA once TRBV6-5 TGTGCCAGCAGTTACGAGAGGAGGTCGGGCACTGAAGCTTTCTTT CASSYERRSGTEAFF
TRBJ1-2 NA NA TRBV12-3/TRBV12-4 TGTGCCAGCAGTTTTTTTGCTAACTATGGCTACACCTTC CASSFFANYGYTF
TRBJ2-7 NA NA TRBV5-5 TGTGCCAGCAGCTTGGTCACAGGCAACATTCGAAGCTACGAGCAGTACTTC CASSLVTGNIRSYEQYF
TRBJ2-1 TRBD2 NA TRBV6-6 TGTGCCAGCAGTTCAAGGGACTACAATGGGCAGTTCTTC CASSSRDYNGQFF
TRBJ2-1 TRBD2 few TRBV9 TGTGCCAGCAGCGTAGCTTGGACTAGCAATGAGCAGTTCTTC CASSVAWTSNEQFF
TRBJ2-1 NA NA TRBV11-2 TGTGCCAGCAGCTTGGGGACCGGTGAGCAGTTCTTC CASSLGTGEQFF
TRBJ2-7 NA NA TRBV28 TGTGCCAGCAGTGCTCCCCCTAGCTCCTACGAGCAGTACTTC CASSAPPSSYEQYF
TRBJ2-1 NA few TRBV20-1 TGCAGTGCTCACCGCGCGGGCGGTTGGTACAATGAGCAGTTCTTC CSAHRAGGWYNEQFF
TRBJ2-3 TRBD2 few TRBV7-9 TGTGCCAGCAGCTATGGGACTAGCGGACCCTACACAGATACGCAGTATTTT CASSYGTSGPYTDTQYF
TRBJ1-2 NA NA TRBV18 TGTGCCAGCTCACCACCTACAGAGGTCTATGGCTACACCTTC CASSPPTEVYGYTF
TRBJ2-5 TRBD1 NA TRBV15 TGTGCCACCAACAGAGCCGGGACAGCCAAGTACTTC CATNRAGTAKYF
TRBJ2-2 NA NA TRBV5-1 TGCGCCAGCAGTATCTCGAACACCGGGGAGCTGTTTTTT CASSISNTGELFF
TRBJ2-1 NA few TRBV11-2 TGTGCCAGCAGCTGGGTGTTCCGCAATGAGCAGTTCTTC CASSWVFRNEQFF
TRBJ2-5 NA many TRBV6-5 TGTGCCAGCGGGGGCGGACAAGAGACCCAGTACTTC CASGGGQETQYF
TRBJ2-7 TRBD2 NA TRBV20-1 TGCAGTGCTATAAATCTAGCGGGCGGATACGAGCAGTACTTC CSAINLAGGYEQYF
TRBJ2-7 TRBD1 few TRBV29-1 TGCAGCGTTGGAGAGACAGGGTTGAACTACGAGCAGTACTTC CSVGETGLNYEQYF
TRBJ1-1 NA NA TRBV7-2 TGTGCCAGCACCCCACTGGGCAGCAGACAGAACACTGAAGCTTTCTTT CASTPLGSRQNTEAFF
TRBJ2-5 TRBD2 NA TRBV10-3 TGTGCCATCAGTGAGAACAGCGGGGGGGCGAAAGAGACCCAGTACTTC CAISENSGGAKETQYF
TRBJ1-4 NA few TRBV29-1 TGCAGCGTTGGGGGCGTCAGTGAAAAACTGTTTTTT CSVGGVSEKLFF